This entry lists 18 T cell receptor beta chains sequenced from one sample in a study of cytomegalovirus exposure and HLA in healthy donors (TCRdb year 2017). The library was produced with the immunoSEQ multiplex PCR assay. In TCRdb, the immuneACCESS table is reduced to in-frame sequences with V and J assigned. These tables do not hold every clone; where another copy was compared, an unresolved V gene accounts for under half, and the others remain unexplained. This sample is represented by 150,000 to 200,000 clones; around 85% of them were singletons. 2% to 2.5% of the sample rests with the top ten. Sequencing was performed on PBMCs. Source of these receptors: a man aged 25-40 years in good health and CMV-seropositive.

A single count supports this clone. The chain employs TRBV4-2 and TRBJ2-5; possible D gene TRBD2, 7 bases. CDR1 LGHNA and CDR2 YNFKEQ come from the germline V gene. The CDR3 has 17 amino acids. V lost 0 bases to trimming and J lost 4 bases, with 18 bases between them. The CDR3 sequence: CASSQDQTRGGGETQYF. DNA of the CDR3: TGTGCCAGCAGCCAAGATCAGACTAGAGGGGGGGGAGAGACCCAGTACTTC.

This sequence joins TRBV4-1 and TRBJ2-2, with 8 bases aligning to TRBD2. This CDR3 is built from 18 residues. The ends lost 4 bases at V and 2 bases at J; junction bases unmatched: 12. Germline CDR1 and CDR2: MGHRA and YSYEKL. CDR3 sequence (DNA): TGCGCCAGCAGCCCAAGGTCTTTGGCGGGGGGAAACACCGGGGAGCTGTTTTTT. Protein: CASSPRSLAGGNTGELFF.

The chain uses TRBV2 and TRBJ1-4; D not certain. V was cut by 7 bases and J by 7 bases, with 10 bases left in between. The CDR3 totals 12 residues. Germline V gene data show CDR1 as SNHLY and CDR2 as FYNNEI. CDR3 sequence: CASKRGSEKLFF. The CDR3 bases are TGTGCCAGCAAGCGCGGGAGTGAAAAACTGTTTTTT.

The V call is TRBV10-3, the J call TRBJ1-5; 12 bases fit TRBD1. The trim removed 6 bases at V and 4 bases at J, leaving 13 bases unmatched. This CDR3 region has 18 residues. The germline CDR1 and CDR2 sequences are ENHRY and SYGVKD. The CDR3 reads CAISGGTGTGGLNQPQHF. CDR3 in DNA: TGTGCCATCAGCGGTGGGACCGGGACAGGGGGCCTTAATCAGCCCCAGCATTTT.

The gene calls are TRBV9 and TRBJ2-7; D is possibly TRBD2 (6 bases). This CDR3 comprises 17 residues. Germline-derived CDR1 and CDR2 are SGDLS and YYNGEE. Trimming left V 0 bases short and J 7 bases short, with 23 bases between. The CDR3 sequence is CASSVAPGSYNREEQYF. CDR3 nucleotide sequence: TGTGCCAGCAGCGTAGCCCCGGGAAGCTATAATCGGGAGGAGCAGTACTTC.

The V and J genes are TRBV7-9 and TRBJ1-2, with D possibly TRBD1 on 6 matching bases. CDR1 is SEHNR and CDR2 is FQNEAQ in the germline V gene (reference sequence). The CDR3 contains 14 residues. V was pared by 6 bases and J by 3 bases, with 14 bases between. The CDR3 nucleotides read TGTGCCAGCAGTTTTAGGACAGAGCACTATGGCTACACCTTC. Its protein is CASSFRTEHYGYTF. Drawing the rest from reference TRBV7-9 and TRBJ1-2, the complete variable domain is DTGVSQNPRHKITKRGQNVTFRCDPISEHNRLYWYRQTLGQGPEFLTYFQNEAQLEKSRLLSDRFSAERPKGSFSTLEIQRTEQGDSAMYLCASSFRTEHYGYTFGSGTRLTVV.

The chain's CDR3 is CASSRGGTALLSHGYTF. In nucleotides, the CDR3 is TGCGCCAGCAGCCGAGGCGGGACGGCACTTCTCTCCCATGGCTACACCTTC. The gene calls are TRBV4-3 and TRBJ1-2, with TRBD1 as a possible D gene (5 bases). V was pared by 4 bases and J by 6 bases, with 24 bases between. The CDR3 consists of 17 residues. From germline, CDR1 is LGHNA and CDR2 YSLEER.

The J gene is TRBJ2-7, the V gene TRBV2; 7 positions match TRBD1. Germline values: CDR1 SNHLY, CDR2 FYNNEI. The CDR3 is 15 residues long. The V and J ends lost 6 bases and 6 bases, in that order; junction bases with no gene match: 14. The CDR3 DNA reads as TGTGCCAGCAGCCAACGACAGGGACCGTTTTCCGAGCAGTACTTC. Translating gives CASSQRQGPFSEQYF.

The J gene is TRBJ1-4, the V gene TRBV7-9, with 7 positions matching TRBD1. CDR3 length: 17 residues. In germline, CDR1 is SEHNR, CDR2 FQNEAQ (reference sequence). J gave up 6 bases and V 5 bases, and 15 bases lay outside the gene matches. The DNA for the CDR3 is TGTGCCAGCAGCCTACTGGACAGGTTTATGGGAGATGAAAAACTGTTTTTT. Encoded protein: CASSLLDRFMGDEKLFF.

The chain has TRBV9 and TRBJ2-1, with D maybe TRBD2 (6 bases). The CDR3 has 16 residues. The germline V gene has CDR1 SGDLS and CDR2 YYNGEE. V shed 2 bases and J shed 5 bases, with 17 bases lying between them. As DNA, the CDR3 is TGTGCCAGCAGCGTGGGGTGGAGCGGGCAGGACAATGAGCAGTTCTTC. Amino acids: CASSVGWSGQDNEQFF.

Here the CDR3 reads CASKDRVGGNTEAFF. The DNA of the CDR3 is TGTGCCAGCAAGGACAGGGTGGGAGGGAACACTGAAGCTTTCTTT. This rearrangement joins TRBV2 to TRBJ1-1, with 8 positions matching TRBD1. Unmatched junction bases numbered 8, after V lost 7 bases and J lost 1 base. The CDR3 runs 15 residues. Germline-derived CDR1 and CDR2 are SNHLY and FYNNEI. The variable domain in full, completed from reference TRBV2 and TRBJ1-1, reads EPEVTQTPSHQVTQMGQEVILRCVPISNHLYFYWYRQILGQKVEFLVSFYNNEISEKSEIFDDQFSVERPDGSNFTLKIRSTKLEDSAMYFCASKDRVGGNTEAFFGQGTRLTVV.

The chain recombines TRBV6-6 with TRBJ2-1; TRBD2 might be the D (6 bases). This CDR3 contains 13 residues. The germline gives CDR1 MNHNY, CDR2 SVGAGI (reference sequence). The germline V and J ends were trimmed by 6 bases and 8 bases, with 14 bases remaining between them. CDR3 sequence reads: CASSRDSSDEQFF. DNA of the CDR3: TGTGCCAGCAGCCGGGACTCCTCGGATGAGCAGTTCTTC.

V is TRBV30 and J is TRBJ2-5; TRBD1 matches at 10 bases. The CDR3 sequence is 14 residues long. V lost 4 bases to trimming and J lost 5 bases; unmatched junction nucleotides: 7. CDR1 is GTSNPN, CDR2 SVGIG, per germline (reference sequence). Written as DNA, the CDR3 is TGTGCCTGGAATGACAGGGGGCTGGGGGAGACCCAGTACTTC. The encoded protein is CAWNDRGLGETQYF.

V usage is TRBV6-5 and J usage is TRBJ2-7; perhaps TRBD1 as D (5 bases). The CDR3 has 15 amino acids. The V gene lost 3 bases and the J gene lost 1 base, with 13 bases spanning the gap. Germline CDR1 is MNHEY and CDR2 is SVGAGI. The CDR3 here is CASSYGDSASYEQYF. DNA of the CDR3: TGTGCCAGCAGTTATGGCGACAGCGCTTCCTACGAGCAGTACTTC.

The chain joins TRBV5-1 to TRBJ1-1, with 8 bases lining up with TRBD1. CDR1 is SGHRS, CDR2 YFSETQ, per germline. V gave up 0 bases and J gave up 5 bases; unmatched junction bases: 6. This CDR3 spans 15 amino acids. The CDR3 protein is CASSLAWDRRTEAFF. The CDR3 region has the DNA TGCGCCAGCAGCTTGGCCTGGGACAGGAGGACTGAAGCTTTCTTT.

The chain carries TRBV10-2 and TRBJ1-2; D remains unclear. This CDR3 spans 14 amino acids. CDR1 and CDR2 from the germline V gene are WSHSY and SAAADI. V was shortened by 2 bases and J by 4 bases, with 11 bases between the two germline ends. CDR3 nucleotides: TGCGCCAGCAGTGAGGTGTTGCAAGCCTATGGCTACACCTTC. This encodes CASSEVLQAYGYTF.

The V and J genes are TRBV9 and TRBJ2-1; 8 bases fit TRBD2. Losses at the gene ends were 0 bases for V and 5 bases for J; bases not matched to a gene: 7. CDR1 is SGDLS, CDR2 YYNGEE, per germline. The CDR3 has 16 residues. CDR3 sequence reads: CASSVGTSFLDNEQFF. The CDR3 DNA is TGTGCCAGCAGCGTAGGGACTAGCTTCTTGGACAATGAGCAGTTCTTC.

The V gene is TRBV4-3, the J gene TRBJ2-7; tentatively, D is TRBD2 (6 bases). Trimming left V 0 bases short and J 2 bases short, with 14 bases between. Germline V gene lookup returns CDR1 LGHNA and CDR2 YSLEER. There are 16 residues in the CDR3. The chain's CDR3 is CASSQDHSGFPYEQYF. As DNA, the CDR3 is TGCGCCAGCAGCCAAGATCACAGCGGGTTTCCCTACGAGCAGTACTTC.